The 10 T cell receptor beta chains in this list originate from one sample, sequenced in a study of cytomegalovirus exposure and HLA in healthy donors. Both 60 Vbeta primers and 13 Jbeta primers went into the PCR. TCRdb keeps only in-frame clones here, not all; method: immunoSEQ multiplex PCR. The sample consists of 170,000 or so clones, around 80% of them appearing once. The sample taken for sequencing was PBMCs. Receptors were obtained from a man between 35 and 55 years old in good health and CMV-seronegative.

The genes are TRBV2 and TRBJ2-7; 9 bases align to TRBD1. V was pared by 3 bases and J by 3 bases, with 9 bases of the junction left unmatched. Germline CDR1 SNHLY, CDR2 FYNNEI. The length of the CDR3 is 16 residues. The CDR3 DNA sequence: TGTGCCAGCAGTGACGGAGGGACAGGGAAAAACTACGAGCAGTACTTC. Translation: CASSDGGTGKNYEQYF.

The chain joins TRBV9 to TRBJ1-3; D is possibly TRBD1 (6 bases). CDR3 size: 14 residues. Looked up from germline, CDR1 is SGDLS and CDR2 is YYNGEE. Trimming cost V 0 bases and J 5 bases, with 9 bases left between them. The chain's CDR3 is CASSVATGRNTIYF. Written as DNA, the CDR3 is TGTGCCAGCAGCGTAGCTACAGGGAGAAACACCATATATTTT.

The V gene is TRBV2, the J gene TRBJ2-7; TRBD2 agrees at 8 bases. The trim removed 7 bases at V and 6 bases at J, leaving 11 bases unmatched. The CDR3 has 14 amino acids. CDR1 and CDR2 from the germline V gene are SNHLY and FYNNEI. Written as DNA, the CDR3 is TGTGCCAGCACAACGGGACTAGGTCCCCTCGAGCAGTACTTC. It yields the protein CASTTGLGPLEQYF. The variable domain in full, with the rest retrieved from reference TRBV2 and TRBJ2-7, is EPEVTQTPSHQVTQMGQEVILRCVPISNHLYFYWYRQILGQKVEFLVSFYNNEISEKSEIFDDQFSVERPDGSNFTLKIRSTKLEDSAMYFCASTTGLGPLEQYFGPGTRLTVT.

This clone occurred a few times. This chain connects TRBV30 to TRBJ2-1; D not certain. The CDR3 totals 15 residues. Germline lookup yields CDR1 GTSNPN and CDR2 SVGIG (reference sequence). With 0 bases removed from V and 2 bases from J, the gap between germline ends came to 11 bases. The CDR3 sequence is CAWSVRLDTYNEQFF. Here the CDR3 DNA reads TGTGCCTGGAGTGTACGACTTGATACCTACAATGAGCAGTTCTTC.

This clone was counted between two and nine times. This sequence joins TRBV10-2 and TRBJ2-6; weak D call: TRBD1 (5 bases). V lost 7 bases, J lost 3 bases, and 10 bases lay in between. The CDR3 contains 14 residues. CDR1 is WSHSY, CDR2 SAAADI, per germline. CDR3 in amino acids: CASKGLSGANVLTF. The DNA for the CDR3 is TGCGCCAGCAAGGGGTTGAGTGGGGCCAACGTCCTGACTTTC.

The chain couples TRBV18 to TRBJ2-7; 7 positions match TRBD1. The V gene's germline CDR1 is KGHSH and CDR2 LQKENI. The CDR3 is made up of 13 amino acids. V gave up 6 bases and J gave up 0 bases; unmatched junction bases: 2. CDR3 residues: CASSGDSSYEQYF. The CDR3 DNA is TGTGCCAGCTCGGGGGACAGCTCCTACGAGCAGTACTTC. Supplemented by reference TRBV18 and TRBJ2-7, the full variable domain reads NAGVMQNPRHLVRRRGQEARLRCSPMKGHSHVYWYRQLPEEGLKFMVYLQKENIIDESGMPKERFSAEFPKEGPSILRIQQVVRGDSAAYFCASSGDSSYEQYFGPGTRLTVT.

V usage is TRBV7-9 and J usage is TRBJ1-6, with D perhaps TRBD1 (5 bases). With 4 bases removed from V and 7 bases from J, the gap between germline ends came to 17 bases. This CDR3 comprises 16 residues. CDR1 and CDR2 from the germline V gene are SEHNR and FQNEAQ (reference sequence). The chain's CDR3 is CASSSRGGVRNSPLHF. CDR3 nucleotide sequence: TGTGCCAGCAGCTCTAGGGGTGGGGTACGGAATTCACCCCTCCACTTT.

Comment on this clone: The junction departs from germline at one end; a sequencing error may be responsible. The chain couples TRBV7-9 to TRBJ1-1; D might be TRBD1 (5 bases). Per the germline V gene, CDR1 is SEHNR and CDR2 is FQNEAQ (reference sequence). This CDR3 is 15 amino acids long. CDR3 sequence reads: CSSSFRSGMNTEAFF. The CDR3 DNA sequence: TGTTCCAGCAGCTTTCGTTCAGGGATGAACACTGAAGCTTTCTTT.

The V call is TRBV19, the J call TRBJ2-1; 8 nucleotides align to TRBD2. CDR1 LNHDA and CDR2 SQIVND come from the germline V gene (reference sequence). V lost 5 bases to trimming and J lost 4 bases; unmatched junction nucleotides: 7. This CDR3 is built from 15 residues. The CDR3 loop is CASSPGLGSYNEQFF. The CDR3, as DNA: TGTGCCAGTAGTCCGGGACTAGGGTCTTACAATGAGCAGTTCTTC.

This clone was observed a handful of times. This rearrangement joins TRBV5-6 to TRBJ2-7; the D is unclear. The germline V and J ends were trimmed by 1 base and 2 bases, with 7 bases remaining between them. The CDR3 loop spans 13 amino acids. The germline gives CDR1 SGHDT, CDR2 YYEEEE. The CDR3 bases are TGTGCCAGCAGCTTGTTAGTAACCTACGAGCAGTACTTC. Translating gives CASSLLVTYEQYF.